These 22 T cell receptor beta chains originate from one sample sequenced in a study of shared clonotypes between healthy human individuals. The protocol was immunoSEQ multiplex PCR, while the TCRdb copy is restricted to in-frame clones and leaves out a portion. The sample records roughly 2,000,000 clones, approximately 95% being singletons. The naive CD8 fraction comprised CD45RO-negative cells positively selected for CCR7 and excluded terminally differentiated effector memory CD45RA+ cells. The sample was naive CD8+ T cells sorted from blood. These receptors were obtained from a man younger than 30 in good health.

The chain combines TRBV19 with TRBJ1-1, with D perhaps matching TRBD1 (6 bases). The CDR3 is 14 amino acids. The V gene lost 4 bases and the J gene lost 5 bases, with 14 bases spanning the gap. Germline V gene sequence: CDR1 LNHDA, CDR2 SQIVND (reference sequence). CDR3 protein: CASSTVPGATEAFF. The DNA of the CDR3 is TGTGCCAGTAGTACCGTTCCGGGGGCAACTGAAGCTTTCTTT.

The V and J genes are TRBV5-6 and TRBJ1-1, with D possibly TRBD1 on 6 matching bases. CDR3 length: 19 amino acids. Germline CDR1 reads SGHDT; CDR2 reads YYEEEE. Trimming took 0 bases from V and 1 from J, leaving 22 bases between them. Written as DNA, the CDR3 is TGTGCCAGCAGCTTGGTTGCGTTTTTCGGGGGCGTTCCGAACACTGAAGCTTTCTTT. Encoded protein: CASSLVAFFGGVPNTEAFF.

Comments on this clone: This CDR3 is also generated by other DNA sequences in the sample. This chain joins TRBV4-1 and TRBJ2-3; a possible D gene is TRBD2 (5 bases). The V gene's germline CDR1 is MGHRA and CDR2 YSYEKL. V lost 3 bases to trimming and J lost 4 bases, with 11 bases between them. The CDR3 covers 14 residues. The CDR3 DNA reads TGCGCCAGCAGCCAGGGTGGAGGAGCAGATACGCAGTATTTT. Translation gives CASSQGGGADTQYF.

Concerning this clone itself: Distinct nucleotide sequences in the sample also encode this CDR3. This chain joins TRBV25-1 and TRBJ1-1; D is unresolved. The V end was cut by 0 bases, the J end by 5 bases, with 4 bases between. Germline assignment: CDR1 MGHDK and CDR2 SYGVNS. This CDR3 spans 12 amino acids. The CDR3 is CASSEYGTEAFF. CDR3 nucleotides: TGTGCCAGCAGTGAATACGGTACTGAAGCTTTCTTT.

The chain couples TRBV21-1 to TRBJ1-2; the D segment call TRBD1 is taken from the table without a DNA check. TRBV21-1 constitutes a pseudogene. The CDR3 is 14 residues long. Written as DNA, the CDR3 is TGTGCCAGCAGCACTCGGACAGCTTTGAATGGCTACACCTTC. Translated, it gives CASSTRTALNGYTF.

The chain uses TRBV6-5 and TRBJ2-7, with 11 bases aligning to TRBD2. CDR3 length: 15 amino acids. Germline V gene lookup returns CDR1 MNHEY and CDR2 SVGAGI. Unmatched junction bases numbered 10, after V lost 5 bases and J lost 7 bases. The CDR3 nucleotides read TGTGCCAGCAGTATTATAGCGGGAGGGCTTGATGAGCAGTACTTC. This encodes CASSIIAGGLDEQYF.

This clone was detected only once. The V gene is TRBV18, the J gene TRBJ1-1; TRBD1 matches at 8 bases. CDR1 and CDR2 from the germline V gene are KGHSH and LQKENI. This CDR3 spans 15 amino acids. Trimming removed 6 bases from V and 1 base from J; junction bases left unmatched: 7. The CDR3 region is CASSSGQGTNTEAFF. Here the CDR3 DNA reads TGTGCCAGCTCGTCCGGACAGGGAACGAACACTGAAGCTTTCTTT.

This chain uses TRBV9 with TRBJ1-3; D is ambiguous. In germline, CDR1 is SGDLS, CDR2 YYNGEE. This CDR3 has 13 amino acids. V was cut by 0 bases and J by 11 bases, with 12 bases left in between. The DNA for the CDR3 is TGTGCCAGCAGCGTAGCTACGGGGTACCCCATATATTTT. As protein: CASSVATGYPIYF.

V gene TRBV30 combines with J gene TRBJ2-7; possibly TRBD2 for D (6 bases). The CDR3 contains 15 residues. Germline V CDR1 and CDR2: GTSNPN, SVGIG (reference sequence). V was shortened by 1 base and J by 1 base, with 14 bases between the two germline ends. CDR3 nucleotide sequence: TGTGCCTGGAGTGAAACCGACCGGGGGTCCTACGAGCAGTACTTC. It codes for CAWSETDRGSYEQYF.

In the case of this clone: The sample has other DNA sequences that encode this CDR3 too. This chain joins TRBV9 and TRBJ2-2; perhaps D is TRBD1 or TRBD2 (5 bases each). The CDR3 is 15 amino acids. V lost 0 bases and J lost 1, with 7 bases in between. The germline V gene encodes CDR1 SGDLS and CDR2 YYNGEE. The DNA for the CDR3 is TGTGCCAGCAGCGTAGGGGGACGGAACACCGGGGAGCTGTTTTTT. It specifies CASSVGGRNTGELFF.

The rearrangement uses TRBV28 and TRBJ2-5; 10 bases map to TRBD1. J was trimmed by 5 bases and V by 6 bases; bases with no gene match: 6. The CDR3 length is 14 residues. CDR1 MDHEN and CDR2 SYDVKM come from the germline V gene. In nucleotides, the CDR3 is TGTGCCAGCAGCCCGACAGGGGGCTTCGAGACCCAGTACTTC. It encodes CASSPTGGFETQYF.

The chain combines TRBV7-2 with TRBJ2-7; 9 bases are a match to TRBD1. CDR3 length equals 17 residues. Trimming took 8 bases from V and 4 from J; bases not matched to a gene: 18. Germline loops: CDR1 SGHTA, CDR2 FQGNSA. The CDR3 DNA reads TGTGCCAGCTCGGACCTGGGGGGGACAGGGTTTGAGTACGAGCAGTACTTC. This gives the protein CASSDLGGTGFEYEQYF.

The CDR3 region is CATSRDVGLAGEQYF. Written as DNA, the CDR3 is TGTGCCACCAGCAGAGATGTGGGACTAGCGGGCGAGCAGTACTTC. The rearrangement joins TRBV15 to TRBJ2-7, with 12 bases that match TRBD2. This CDR3 contains 15 residues. Germline values: CDR1 LNHNV, CDR2 YYDKDF (reference sequence). Trimming took 0 bases from V and 6 from J; bases not matched to a gene: 3.

The chain couples TRBV9 to TRBJ2-2; D may be TRBD2 (5 bases). Germline CDR1 SGDLS, CDR2 YYNGEE. Trimming removed 0 bases from V and 6 bases from J, with 9 bases in between. This CDR3 contains 14 residues. CDR3 region: CASSVVGAAGELFF. CDR3 DNA: TGTGCCAGCAGCGTAGTTGGAGCGGCCGGGGAGCTGTTTTTT.

The genes are TRBV14 and TRBJ1-1; D may be TRBD1 (6 bases). The CDR3 runs 16 residues. V was cut by 1 base and J by 0 bases, with 12 bases left in between. Germline CDR1 is SGHDN and CDR2 is FVKESK. DNA of the CDR3: TGTGCCAGCAGCCAAGGCGCCGGGACACTGAACACTGAAGCTTTCTTT. Translation: CASSQGAGTLNTEAFF.

The gene calls are TRBV6-6 and TRBJ2-1; 13 nucleotides align to TRBD2. Germline V lookup: CDR1 MNHNY, CDR2 SVGAGI (reference sequence). The V gene end was trimmed by 3 bases and the J gene end by 5 bases; junction bases not matched to a gene: 4. The CDR3 is made up of 16 amino acids. CDR3 coding DNA: TGTGCCAGCAGTTATCTGACTAGCGGGAGGAACAATGAGCAGTTCTTC. Its protein product is CASSYLTSGRNNEQFF.

CDR3 DNA: TGCAGCGTTGAACCCCCAGGGGTGGAGGACACTGAAGCTTTCTTT. Its translation: CSVEPPGVEDTEAFF. This sequence joins TRBV29-1 and TRBJ1-1, with D maybe TRBD1 (6 bases). The CDR3 has 15 residues. Germline CDR1 reads SQVTM; CDR2 reads ANQGSEA. V was trimmed by 2 bases and J by 3 bases, leaving 16 bases between them.

In the case of this clone: The same CDR3 also results from other DNA sequences found in this sample. This chain uses TRBV29-1 with TRBJ2-3; 12 nucleotides align to TRBD2. The CDR3 loop spans 14 amino acids. V lost 4 bases to trimming and J lost 4 bases; unmatched junction nucleotides: 3. The germline CDR1 and CDR2 sequences are SQVTM and ANQGSEA. The CDR3 coding sequence is TGCAGCGTTGGACTAGCGGGAGTGGCAGATACGCAGTATTTT. It specifies CSVGLAGVADTQYF.

The rearrangement uses TRBV30 and TRBJ2-5; 12 positions match TRBD2. The CDR3 loop spans 15 amino acids. The V gene's germline CDR1 is GTSNPN and CDR2 SVGIG (reference sequence). The CDR3 loop reads CALSGASGRAETQYF. The CDR3 bases are TGTGCTCTCTCAGGGGCTAGCGGGAGGGCAGAGACCCAGTACTTC.

The J gene is TRBJ1-1, the V gene TRBV2; possibly TRBD1 for D (6 bases). The V and J ends lost 7 bases and 3 bases respectively, with 15 bases between them. The CDR3 runs to 14 residues. In germline, CDR1 is SNHLY, CDR2 FYNNEI. CDR3 amino acids: CASIPDSIYTEAFF. The CDR3 nucleotides are TGTGCCAGCATCCCGGACAGCATTTACACTGAAGCTTTCTTT.

This chain connects TRBV6-5 to TRBJ2-7, with D perhaps matching TRBD1 or TRBD2 (6 bases each). The V end was cut by 4 bases, the J end by 4 bases, with 17 bases between. The germline V gene has CDR1 MNHEY and CDR2 SVGAGI. The CDR3 covers 15 residues. The CDR3 DNA sequence: TGTGCCAGCAGTTTGCTTGTAGGGGGGTCTTACGAGCAGTACTTC. Its translation is CASSLLVGGSYEQYF.

The V gene is TRBV2, the J gene TRBJ2-1; 13 bases align to TRBD2. Germline lookup yields CDR1 SNHLY and CDR2 FYNNEI. This CDR3 spans 16 amino acids. Trimming at V came to 1 base and at J to 9 bases, leaving 6 bases not matched to a gene. CDR3 amino acids: CASSEGLAGGGGEQFF. The CDR3 DNA follows: TGTGCCAGCAGTGAAGGACTAGCGGGAGGAGGGGGTGAGCAGTTCTTC.